This T cell receptor (beta chain) stems from a study of siplizumab effects on memory and regulatory T cells. The study's findings and limits: Whether the proliferating Tregs (from siplizumab cultures) were suppressive was not confirmed. The authors could not assign a naive or memory phenotype to roughly 75-95% of proliferating CD4+ or CD8+ clones. With siplizumab, mappable alloreactive CD4+ clones averaged roughly 65% Treg-derived, versus around 27% in controls.

Comment on this clone: What it recognizes is unknown.

The assay looked at 95,000 to 100,000 TCR templates in each sample. Profiling relied on immunoSEQ multiplex PCR, and the TCRdb table lists in-frame clones only, not all of them. Of approximately 50,000 clones listed, about 93% were seen once; the top ten hold 17%. V dropped 2 bases and J dropped 2 bases, with 9 bases sitting between them. The CDR3 is 14 amino acids. Germline loops: CDR1 MDHEN, CDR2 SYDVKM. The chain combines TRBV28 with TRBJ2-5; D is ambiguous. This TCR was recovered from a human donor in good health. The sample was CD8+ T cells sorted from blood. CDR3 region: CASSLRPGQETQYF. The CDR3 bases are TGTGCCAGCAGTTTAAGGCCAGGTCAAGAGACCCAGTACTTC.